This T cell receptor beta chain came from a study of monozygotic twins with inflammatory bowel disease. CDR3 size: 15 residues. Germline V gene data show CDR1 as SGHRS and CDR2 as YFSETQ. Notes on this clonotype: Its target is unknown.

Regarding the study as a whole: The study found lower TCRbeta diversity (inverse Simpson) in IBD patients than in healthy co-twins.

Reprocessing the 5' RACE reads, TCRdb reports a single entry for every CDR3 protein and omits DNA. The sample's table shows roughly 300,000 distinct CDR3 sequences. The sequencing input was blood. The chain links TRBV5-1 to TRBJ2-1; TCRdb names TRBD1, which stays unverified in the absence of DNA. This clonotype was sampled from a human donor with ulcerative colitis or Crohn's disease, or a healthy co-twin of an affected twin (not recorded which). The CDR3 region is CASRQGQNSYNEQFF.